This TCR beta chain was recorded in a study of cytomegalovirus exposure and HLA in healthy donors. General study findings and limits: Association of about 17,000 TCR beta sequences with HLA alleles was found at 0.05 false discovery rate in a later analysis. Later on, analysis showed that most CMV-associated TCR beta chains appeared to be HLA-restricted.

13 Jbeta primers and 60 Vbeta primers were used for the PCR. The data were produced by immunoSEQ multiplex PCR, yet TCRdb's version contains in-frame clones alone and is incomplete. The table has about 150,000 clones, 70% to 85% seen once; the top ten hold less than 4%. A remark on this clone: Its target is unknown.

The length of the CDR3 is 15 residues. The junction had 15 bases not matched to a gene; V was cut back by 10 bases and J by 8 bases. Per germline, CDR1 LNHDA and CDR2 SQIVND (reference sequence). The J gene is TRBJ1-4, the V gene TRBV19; 8 nucleotides match TRBD1. The origin of this receptor is a male donor in good health and CMV-seronegative. Sequences were obtained from PBMCs. The CDR3 DNA follows: TGTGCCACCCTCCTGCGGACAGGGTTAAGGGAAAAACTGTTTTTT. This sequence encodes CATLLRTGLREKLFF.